The clone carrying this TCR beta chain has more than one count but fewer than ten. A second PCR, run for about 6 to 11 cycles, used a sample-barcoded 5' primer plus a J-beta primer mix. Every sample produced at least 2.5 million CDR3-containing paired-end reads. Using its own MiXCR run on the 5' RACE reads, TCRdb lists one record per CDR3 protein. The data contain some 700,000 distinct CDR3 sequences, roughly two fifths of them singletons. This sample was taken from a study of blood T cells in healthy people across ages. Each individual donor underwent a draw of 8.5 to 10 milliliters of peripheral blood. Germline CDR1 DFQATT, CDR2 SNEGSKA (reference sequence). The CDR3 extends over 13 amino acids. V trimming: 3 bases; J trimming: 5 bases; junction bases outside the gene matches: 5.

The sample was blood. This sequence originates from a woman aged 60-70 years in good health. The chain links TRBV20-1 to TRBJ2-7; 9 bases are a match to TRBD1. CDR3: CSARRTGVHEQYF. The CDR3 coding sequence is TGCAGTGCTAGGCGGACAGGGGTCCACGAGCAGTACTTC.